Shown below are 14 T cell receptor beta chains from a single sample sequenced in a study of T cell responses to AZD1222 COVID-19 vaccine. Libraries were prepared by immunoSEQ multiplex PCR; TCRdb keeps only in-frame clonotypes and omits some of them. The sample consists of roughly 190,000 clones, 92% of them appearing once. The sample consisted of peripheral blood, taken on day 0 of AZD1222 vaccination. The receptors originated from an adult in good health.

This clone came up once. The chain combines TRBV5-3 with TRBJ1-5, with D tentatively TRBD1 (5 bases). TRBV5-3 is an ORF, and what it does is uncertain. V lost 1 base, J lost 3 bases, and 14 bases lay in between. The CDR3 runs to 16 residues. Here the CDR3 DNA reads TGTGCCAGAAGCTTGAGGCAGGGAATTGCCAATCAGCCCCAGCATTTT. It codes for CARSLRQGIANQPQHF.

The chain couples TRBV19 to TRBJ1-1, with unresolved D. The CDR3 contains 14 residues. Germline assignment: CDR1 LNHDA and CDR2 SQIVND (reference sequence). V shed 0 bases and J shed 1 base, with 6 bases lying between them. CDR3 sequence: CASSIDAGNTEAFF. As DNA, the CDR3 is TGTGCCAGTAGTATAGATGCCGGGAACACTGAAGCTTTCTTT.

This rearrangement joins TRBV18 to TRBJ2-7; a possible D gene is TRBD1 (5 bases). Germline V gives CDR1 KGHSH, CDR2 LQKENI. V was trimmed by 0 bases and J by 4 bases, leaving 16 bases between them. The CDR3 is made up of 16 amino acids. The CDR3 is CASSPPGRRGPYEQYF. The CDR3 DNA sequence: TGTGCCAGCTCACCACCGGGGCGCAGAGGACCGTACGAGCAGTACTTC.

This chain uses TRBV10-2 with TRBJ1-2, with TRBD1 matching over 11 bases. The CDR3 extends over 16 amino acids. Per the germline V gene, CDR1 is WSHSY and CDR2 is SAAADI. Unmatched junction bases numbered 4, after V lost 2 bases and J lost 2 bases. CDR3: CASSETGQGANYGYTF. CDR3 DNA: TGCGCCAGCAGTGAGACCGGACAGGGGGCCAACTATGGCTACACCTTC.

The chain links TRBV5-4 to TRBJ1-2; TRBD1 is a possible D gene (6 bases). This CDR3 contains 13 residues. The ends were cut back, 4 bases at V and 4 bases at J, with 11 bases in the middle. The germline CDR1 and CDR2 sequences are SGHNT and YYREEE (reference sequence). In DNA, the CDR3 is TGTGCCAGCAGCGTGGACAGTTTCTATGGCTACACCTTC. This translates into CASSVDSFYGYTF. Looking up the rest from reference TRBV5-4 and TRBJ1-2 gives the full variable domain: ETGVTQSPTHLIKTRGQQVTLRCSSQSGHNTVSWYQQALGQGPQFIFQYYREEENGRGNFPPRFSGLQFPNYSSELNVNALELDDSALYLCASSVDSFYGYTFGSGTRLTVV.

The genes are TRBV7-8 and TRBJ1-1; D not resolved. This CDR3 comprises 15 residues. V dropped 0 bases and J dropped 3 bases, with 11 bases sitting between them. Germline V CDR1 and CDR2: SGHVS, FQNEAQ. For the CDR3, the DNA is TGTGCCAGCAGCTTAGCCAAGGCCAGGTACACTGAAGCTTTCTTT. It yields the protein CASSLAKARYTEAFF.

V usage is TRBV18 and J usage is TRBJ2-3; D remains ambiguous. The CDR3 is 14 amino acids. The germline V and J ends were trimmed by 1 base and 2 bases, with 7 bases remaining between them. The germline CDR1 and CDR2 sequences are KGHSH and LQKENI. CDR3 in DNA: TGTGCCAGCTCACCACGGACCCCCACAGATACGCAGTATTTT. It is translated as CASSPRTPTDTQYF. Filled out from reference TRBV18 and TRBJ2-3, the complete variable domain reads NAGVMQNPRHLVRRRGQEARLRCSPMKGHSHVYWYRQLPEEGLKFMVYLQKENIIDESGMPKERFSAEFPKEGPSILRIQQVVRGDSAAYFCASSPRTPTDTQYFGPGTRLTVL.

As to this clone: One end of the junction does not line up with germline, which may come from a read error. This chain joins TRBV7-9 and TRBJ1-1; TRBD1 is a possible D gene (5 bases). The germline CDR1 and CDR2 sequences are SEHNR and FQNEAQ (reference sequence). The CDR3 is 12 residues long. In DNA, the CDR3 is TGTGCCAGCAGCGTGGGACCGAGCTCTGCCCCTTTT. Translating it yields CASSVGPSSAPF.

In nucleotides, the CDR3 is TGTGCCAGCAGTTACCAAGGAGGGACGCGTGAGCAGTTCTTC. Amino acids: CASSYQGGTREQFF. The chain recombines TRBV6-2 or TRBV6-3 with TRBJ2-1; perhaps TRBD2 as D (6 bases). Germline-derived CDR1 and CDR2 are MNHEY and SVGEGT. V was shortened by 2 bases and J by 9 bases, with 14 bases between the two germline ends. The CDR3 loop spans 14 amino acids.

CDR3 in DNA: TGTGCCAGCAGCCCGGGGGCCTACGAGCAGTACTTC. This sequence encodes CASSPGAYEQYF. The chain uses TRBV12-3 or TRBV12-4 and TRBJ2-7, with a tentative D call TRBD2 (6 bases). The CDR3 is 12 amino acids. V lost 6 bases and J 2 bases, leaving 8 bases between the germline ends.

V usage is TRBV9 and J usage is TRBJ1-3, with no clear D. Trimming pared 0 bases from V and 0 bases from J, leaving 10 bases between. Germline lookup yields CDR1 SGDLS and CDR2 YYNGEE. This CDR3 has 16 amino acids. The CDR3 DNA reads TGTGCCAGCAGCGTAGCTTCGGAGTTCTCTGGAAACACCATATATTTT. Translating gives CASSVASEFSGNTIYF.

The rearrangement joins TRBV5-8 to TRBJ1-5; 11 bases are a match to TRBD1. The CDR3 runs 17 residues. Germline loops: CDR1 SGHTS, CDR2 YDEGEE. V lost 5 bases to trimming and J lost 6 bases; unmatched junction nucleotides: 13. The CDR3 loop reads CASRQPGGTGGGQPQHF. Written as DNA, the CDR3 is TGTGCCAGCAGGCAGCCGGGTGGGACAGGGGGAGGTCAGCCCCAGCATTTT.

The chain recombines TRBV7-2 with TRBJ2-7; TRBD2 aligns across 10 bases. The CDR3 is 14 amino acids. Germline lookup yields CDR1 SGHTA and CDR2 FQGNSA. After removal of 2 bases from V and 6 bases from J, the junction contained 4 bases not matched to a gene. CDR3 amino acids: CASSLKAGGVEQYF. The CDR3 DNA is TGTGCCAGCAGCTTAAAAGCGGGGGGGGTCGAGCAGTACTTC.

This chain links TRBV6-5 with TRBJ1-1; D not resolved. The CDR3 length is 15 residues. Germline assignment: CDR1 MNHEY and CDR2 SVGAGI. V lost 6 bases and J 8 bases, leaving 22 bases between the germline ends. This chain's CDR3 is CASRDRRKMDTEAFF. The CDR3 coding sequence is TGTGCCAGCAGGGATCGACGGAAGATGGATACCGAAGCTTTCTTT.